These 16 T cell receptor beta chains came from one sample sequenced in a study of OX40 agonist ivuxolimab in advanced cancers. The data were produced by immunoSEQ multiplex PCR, yet TCRdb's version contains in-frame clones alone and is incomplete. The sample includes around 31,000 clones, roughly 86% seen only once; the top ten take about 53%. The material was CD4+ or CD8+ T cells sorted from blood, obtained in a trial of the OX40 agonist ivuxolimab. These receptors came from an adult with an advanced solid tumor such as melanoma, head and neck, liver or kidney cancer.

V usage is TRBV5-5 and J usage is TRBJ2-4; possible D gene TRBD1, 6 bases. CDR1 SGHKS and CDR2 YYEKEE come from the germline V gene (reference sequence). This CDR3 spans 17 amino acids. Trimming took 4 bases from V and 2 from J, leaving 19 bases between them. CDR3 sequence: CASSERQAGFPKNIQYF. The DNA for the CDR3 is TGTGCCAGCAGCGAGAGACAGGCCGGGTTTCCCAAAAACATTCAGTACTTC.

The chain couples TRBV9 to TRBJ2-7; D uncertain. The germline V and J ends were trimmed by 0 bases and 4 bases, with 8 bases remaining between them. The CDR3 length is 13 residues. Germline loops: CDR1 SGDLS, CDR2 YYNGEE. The CDR3 region is CASSVGAAYEQYF. DNA for the CDR3: TGTGCCAGCAGCGTAGGGGCAGCTTACGAGCAGTACTTC.

CDR3 in amino acids: CASSRGGTSSYEQYF. The CDR3 region has the DNA TGTGCCAGCAGTCGGGGGGGGACGAGCTCCTACGAGCAGTACTTC. The chain carries TRBV28 and TRBJ2-7; 8 bases line up with TRBD2. The CDR3 has 15 amino acids. With 5 bases clipped from V and 0 bases from J, the junction kept 6 bases outside the gene matches. The V gene's germline CDR1 is MDHEN and CDR2 SYDVKM.

CDR3 bases: TGCGCCAGCAGCTTGGCCCGGGCGACAGGGGCTAGTTTTAAGGACACTGAAGCTTTCTTT. Translated, it gives CASSLARATGASFKDTEAFF. V gene TRBV5-1 combines with J gene TRBJ1-1; TRBD1 aligns across 8 bases. Germline V lookup: CDR1 SGHRS, CDR2 YFSETQ. The CDR3 spans 20 residues. V trimming: 0 bases; J trimming: 3 bases; junction bases outside the gene matches: 19.

The rearrangement uses TRBV30 and TRBJ2-7; possible D gene TRBD1, 7 bases. The CDR3 has 13 amino acids. Looked up from germline, CDR1 is GTSNPN and CDR2 is SVGIG (reference sequence). Trimming pared 0 bases from V and 6 bases from J, leaving 12 bases between. CDR3 amino acids: CAWSVRRGPEQYF. The CDR3 coding sequence is TGTGCCTGGAGTGTACGGAGGGGGCCCGAGCAGTACTTC.

The chain joins TRBV10-2 to TRBJ2-1; D is possibly TRBD2 (6 bases). The CDR3 runs to 15 residues. The V end was cut by 7 bases, the J end by 4 bases, with 17 bases between. Germline V gene data show CDR1 as WSHSY and CDR2 as SAAADI. CDR3 residues: CASTWSGTGYNEQFF. The DNA of the CDR3 is TGCGCCAGCACCTGGTCCGGGACTGGATACAATGAGCAGTTCTTC.

The J gene is TRBJ2-1, the V gene TRBV7-6, with 10 positions matching TRBD2. The CDR3 covers 17 residues. V was pared by 0 bases and J by 2 bases, with 4 bases of the junction left unmatched. From germline, CDR1 is SGHVS and CDR2 FNYEAQ. The chain's CDR3 is CASSLALAGGAYNEQFF. The DNA for the CDR3 is TGTGCCAGCAGCTTAGCATTAGCGGGGGGTGCCTACAATGAGCAGTTCTTC.

The J gene is TRBJ2-7, the V gene TRBV11-2; D remains unclear. Deletions cut 2 bases from V and 5 bases from J, with 10 bases between. The CDR3 totals 13 residues. The germline gives CDR1 SGHAT, CDR2 FQNNGV. The CDR3 sequence: CASSLKVSDEQYF. DNA for the CDR3: TGTGCCAGCAGCTTAAAGGTCTCGGACGAGCAGTACTTC.

The chain combines TRBV25-1 with TRBJ2-2; no clear D. This CDR3 region has 14 residues. Germline CDR1 and CDR2: MGHDK and SYGVNS. V gave up 2 bases and J gave up 4 bases, with 8 bases separating them. The DNA of the CDR3 is TGTGCCAGCAGTGAACGGGCCCTCACCGGGGAGCTGTTTTTT. Translated, it gives CASSERALTGELFF.

The rearrangement links TRBV10-2 to TRBJ2-1, with D hard to call. Germline loops: CDR1 WSHSY, CDR2 SAAADI. The CDR3 is made up of 16 amino acids. V lost 8 bases and J lost 0, with 17 bases in between. The CDR3 DNA is TGCGCCAGCTCCCCTTCAAGTGGGAACTCCTACAATGAGCAGTTCTTC. Its protein product is CASSPSSGNSYNEQFF.

This chain uses TRBV6-1 with TRBJ2-1; perhaps TRBD1 as D (5 bases). The V and J ends lost 6 bases and 8 bases respectively, with 11 bases between them. The CDR3 runs to 12 residues. Germline CDR1 is MNHNS and CDR2 is SASEGT. The CDR3 nucleotides are TGTGCCAGCAGCATCGACAGTTATGAGCAGTTCTTC. This translates into CASSIDSYEQFF.

This clone was seen only once. The chain is built from TRBV5-8 and TRBJ2-7, with TRBD2 identical over 11 bases. This CDR3 is built from 16 residues. V lost 0 bases, J lost 2 bases, and 4 bases stayed unmatched. The germline V gene has CDR1 SGHTS and CDR2 YDEGEE. The CDR3: CASSLALAGGPYEQYF. The CDR3 DNA reads TGTGCCAGCAGCTTGGCTCTAGCGGGGGGTCCCTACGAGCAGTACTTC.

This clone was seen repeatedly, ten times or more. This chain links TRBV10-2 with TRBJ1-2; tentative D call: TRBD1 (5 bases). V gave up 1 base and J gave up 4 bases, with 7 bases separating them. Germline loops: CDR1 WSHSY, CDR2 SAAADI. The CDR3 runs to 13 residues. The CDR3 here is CASSEFDSYGYTF. CDR3 nucleotides: TGCGCCAGCAGTGAGTTTGACAGCTATGGCTACACCTTC.

The chain has TRBV11-2 and TRBJ2-2; a weak D match, TRBD2 (5 bases). The V end was cut by 3 bases, the J end by 1 base, with 6 bases between. CDR1 and CDR2 (germline): SGHAT, FQNNGV. The CDR3 length is 14 residues. The CDR3 region has the DNA TGTGCCAGCAGCTTTGAGGGGAACACCGGGGAGCTGTTTTTT. Amino acids: CASSFEGNTGELFF.

The rearrangement uses TRBV4-3 and TRBJ2-1; 11 nucleotides match TRBD2. The CDR3 is 17 amino acids. Germline CDR1 reads LGHNA; CDR2 reads YSLEER. Trimming took 4 bases from V and 8 from J; bases not matched to a gene: 13. CDR3 loop: CASSLSPPSGGWDEQFF. For the CDR3, the DNA is TGCGCCAGCAGCCTCAGCCCCCCTAGCGGGGGGTGGGATGAGCAGTTCTTC.

This chain links TRBV4-3 with TRBJ1-6; 8 bases agree with TRBD1. V trimming: 0 bases; J trimming: 0 bases; junction bases outside the gene matches: 13. Germline CDR1 LGHNA, CDR2 YSLEER. CDR3 length equals 21 residues. The CDR3 nucleotides read TGCGCCAGCAGCCAAGATGGAGGCAGGGGGCCCGAGCACTCCTATAATTCACCCCTCCACTTT. It translates to CASSQDGGRGPEHSYNSPLHF.